Each of the 17 T cell receptor beta chains below was sequenced from the same sample in a study of CD8 T cells in Susac syndrome. An input of about 0.45 to 1 ug of RNA was subjected to reverse transcription using random hexamers. TCRdb redid the calling of the immunoSEQ multiplex PCR reads with MiXCR, one entry per CDR3 protein. Here the sample spans approximately 120,000 distinct CDR3 sequences, 85% to 95% being singletons. The sample consisted of CD8+ T cells from PBMCs. Receptors originate from a human donor in good health.

The chain joins TRBV4-3 to TRBJ2-2; 12 bases are shared with TRBD2. The CDR3 covers 18 residues. The ends lost 4 bases at V and 8 bases at J; junction bases unmatched: 14. Germline V CDR1 and CDR2: LGHNA, YSLEER. CDR3 nucleotides: TGCGCCAGCAGCCGATCTCCCCCTAGCGGGAGGGCCTCTGGGGAGCTGTTTTTT. Protein sequence: CASSRSPPSGRASGELFF.

The chain has TRBV29-1 and TRBJ2-7, with 8 bases aligning to TRBD2. V dropped 5 bases and J dropped 4; count of bases not matched to a gene: 4. This CDR3 has 12 amino acids. Germline-derived CDR1 and CDR2 are SQVTM and ANQGSEA. In DNA form, the CDR3 reads TGCAGCGTTAGTAGCGGGGAGTACGAGCAGTACTTC. Translating gives CSVSSGEYEQYF.

In nucleotides, the CDR3 is TGTGCCAGCAGCTTAGGGGCCACCGGGGAGCTGTTTTTT. The encoded protein is CASSLGATGELFF. The genes are TRBV7-2 and TRBJ2-2; D not resolved. V shed 1 base and J shed 4 bases, with 4 bases lying between them. This CDR3 comprises 13 residues. Germline-derived CDR1 and CDR2 are SGHTA and FQGNSA.

The V call is TRBV5-5, the J call TRBJ2-7, with D uncertain. This CDR3 contains 13 residues. The V gene lost 4 bases and the J gene lost 2 bases, with 10 bases spanning the gap. Germline CDR1 is SGHKS and CDR2 is YYEKEE (reference sequence). In nucleotides, the CDR3 is TGTGCCAGCAGCCCCCGACAAACCTACGAGCAGTACTTC. This gives the protein CASSPRQTYEQYF.

This chain connects TRBV7-2 to TRBJ2-4; tentatively, D is TRBD1 or TRBD2 (5 bases each). Between the trimmed V and J ends, which lost 4 bases and 8 bases, there was a span of 15 bases. The CDR3 consists of 14 residues. CDR1 and CDR2 from the germline V gene are SGHTA and FQGNSA. CDR3 nucleotide sequence: TGTGCCAGCAGCTCTGATGATTTGGGGGACATTCAGTACTTC. It is translated as CASSSDDLGDIQYF.

The chain uses TRBV7-8 and TRBJ2-7, with D perhaps given as TRBD1 or TRBD2 (7 bases each). In germline, CDR1 is SGHVS, CDR2 FQNEAQ. The CDR3 is 15 residues long. Trimming removed 5 bases at V and 7 bases at J, with 21 bases between. CDR3: CASSRGEGATGEQYF. CDR3 bases: TGTGCCAGCAGCCGCGGGGAGGGGGCGACTGGGGAGCAGTACTTC.

V usage is TRBV19 and J usage is TRBJ1-5; 7 bases align to TRBD1. The J segment lost 3 bases and the V segment lost 6 bases, leaving 11 bases of the junction unmatched. The CDR3 covers 16 residues. The germline V gene has CDR1 LNHDA and CDR2 SQIVND (reference sequence). As DNA, the CDR3 is TGTGCCAGTAGGCAAGCCGGGACAGCATACAATCAGCCCCAGCATTTT. Translated: CASRQAGTAYNQPQHF.

The chain carries TRBV7-9 and TRBJ2-1; TRBD2 matches at 9 bases. This CDR3 is built from 16 residues. J gave up 3 bases and V 4 bases, and 7 bases lay outside the gene matches. In germline, CDR1 is SEHNR, CDR2 FQNEAQ (reference sequence). Written as DNA, the CDR3 is TGTGCCAGCAGCTCCGAAACTAGCGGGTACTACAATGAGCAGTTCTTC. Its translation: CASSSETSGYYNEQFF.

The V and J genes are TRBV29-1 and TRBJ2-2; D may be TRBD1 or TRBD2 (6 bases each). Germline loops: CDR1 SQVTM, CDR2 ANQGSEA. V lost 6 bases and J 6 bases, leaving 17 bases between the germline ends. The CDR3 consists of 14 residues. The CDR3 coding sequence is TGCAGCGTGGTATTTATAGGGGGGCCCGGGGAGCTGTTTTTT. It translates to CSVVFIGGPGELFF.

The chain combines TRBV6-6 with TRBJ2-5; no firm D call. The V gene's germline CDR1 is MNHNY and CDR2 SVGAGI (reference sequence). V shed 10 bases and J shed 5 bases, with 11 bases lying between them. The CDR3 length is 11 residues. The DNA for the CDR3 is TGTGCCATAAGGTTTGGTGAGACCCAGTACTTC. Translated, it gives CAIRFGETQYF.

V is TRBV12-3 or TRBV12-4 and J is TRBJ1-1; possibly TRBD1 for D (5 bases). The CDR3 is made up of 14 amino acids. Trimming shortened V by 6 bases and J by 1 base, and 12 bases separated the two germline ends. CDR3 amino acids: CASSSTAWNTEAFF. CDR3 in DNA: TGTGCCAGCAGCTCGACAGCCTGGAACACTGAAGCTTTCTTT.

The table lists this clonotype with a count of one. The rearrangement joins TRBV6-2 or TRBV6-3 to TRBJ2-3, with 9 bases that match TRBD2. Germline-derived CDR1 and CDR2 are MNHEY and SVGEGT. CDR3 size: 14 residues. Trimming took 4 bases from V and 4 from J; bases not matched to a gene: 3. This chain's CDR3 is CASSSGLAPDTQYF. For the CDR3, the DNA is TGTGCCAGCAGTTCGGGACTAGCCCCAGATACGCAGTATTTT.

This chain joins TRBV15 and TRBJ2-7; 8 positions match TRBD1. CDR3 size: 15 residues. V shed 4 bases, J shed 0 bases, and the junction held 5 bases outside the gene matches. From germline, CDR1 is LNHNV and CDR2 YYDKDF (reference sequence). The CDR3 nucleotides are TGTGCCACCAGCAACGGACAGGGAATCTCCTACGAGCAGTACTTC. Translated: CATSNGQGISYEQYF.

CDR3 region: CASSTSTGVNTEAFF. CDR3 sequence (DNA): TGTGCCAGTAGTACCTCAACAGGGGTGAACACTGAAGCTTTCTTT. The chain uses TRBV19 and TRBJ1-1; 7 positions match TRBD1. This CDR3 is 15 amino acids long. V lost 4 bases, J lost 0 bases, and 5 bases stayed unmatched. Germline CDR1 and CDR2: LNHDA and SQIVND (reference sequence).

The rearrangement uses TRBV27 and TRBJ2-7, with TRBD1 matching 8 bases. Germline-derived CDR1 and CDR2 are MNHEY and SMNVEV (reference sequence). With V trimmed by 2 bases and J by 4 bases, 10 bases remained unmatched. The CDR3 is 16 residues long. CDR3 sequence: CASSLRTGTIRYEQYF. The DNA of the CDR3 is TGTGCCAGCAGTTTAAGGACAGGGACGATAAGGTACGAGCAGTACTTC.

The chain uses TRBV6-5 and TRBJ2-7, with D uncertain. Trimming stripped 5 bases from V and 2 bases from J, with 13 bases between. Germline V gene sequence: CDR1 MNHEY, CDR2 SVGAGI. This CDR3 contains 14 residues. The CDR3 sequence is CASSRRTHPYEQYF. The CDR3 coding sequence is TGTGCCAGCAGTCGCCGGACGCATCCCTACGAGCAGTACTTC.

The chain links TRBV6-2 or TRBV6-3 to TRBJ2-3; D call uncertain. Trimming cost V 8 bases and J 0 bases, with 9 bases left between them. CDR3 length equals 13 residues. Germline CDR1 is MNHEY and CDR2 is SVGEGT. CDR3 coding DNA: TGTGCCAGCCAAGACCGCAGCACAGATACGCAGTATTTT. Translated, it gives CASQDRSTDTQYF.